This record looks at one T cell receptor (beta chain) sequence and its context. Its target antigen remains unknown. Base qualities are missing; no much larger clone stands one base away. At one collaborating source in Seattle, patients were enrolled during active infection and were followed longitudinally through the course of disease. Each collaborating institution followed its own protocols to collect whole blood in K2EDTA tubes. For TCRbeta analysis, collaborator samples were shipped as frozen whole blood, as isolated PBMCs, or as DNA extracted from either sample type. The data belong to a study of blood T cell repertoires in COVID-19 (dated by TCRdb to the early 2020s). A note on the overall study: Samples from collaborators originated in the United States, Italy and Spain and spanned both the acute and convalescent phases of COVID-19. The repertoires were made available in a free public database intended to serve as a resource for research on the immune response to SARS-CoV-2. The sample metadata nearly always contained a de-identified subject ID, COVID-19 status, age in years and sex. The samples were drawn from the first 160 participants of the ongoing ImmuneRACE study and from 1,254 subjects provided by 6 global collaborators. Subjects who had been exposed to COVID-19, were actively infected with it, or had recovered from it provided the deeply sampled blood TCRbeta repertoires that made up the dataset. Where HLA class I and class II types were available, the types were taken from metadata supplied by the sample provider, not from assay-based typing. The prospective study material was composed of cDNA or gDNA derived from T cells, B-cell-depleted T cells, or PBMCs.

The CDR3 contains 16 residues, cysteine and phenylalanine counted. Left in the record is the CDR3 DNA by itself, 48 bases read in frame from the first base. The junction shows trimming of 5 bases on V and 5 bases on J, and the gene matches do not reach 15 bases of it. CDR1 and CDR2 (SGHVT, SQSDAQ) derive from the germline V gene. The investigation overall reported the following: The amount of clinical and demographic metadata varied by source and participant and was provided uncurated.

The immunoSEQ Assay, a bias-controlled multiplex PCR, was used to amplify TCRbeta CDR3 regions from genomic DNA. In the source study's methods: The number of nucleated cells in each sample was estimated from the amplification of reference gene primers within the assay. Sequence reads were collapsed and filtered to measure the absolute abundance of every unique TCRbeta CDR3 rearrangement. For each sample, productive Simpson clonality was calculated as the square root of Simpson's diversity index over productive rearrangements. In TCRdb, the immuneACCESS table is reduced to in-frame sequences with V and J assigned. These tables do not hold every clone; where another copy was compared, an unresolved V gene accounts for under half, and the others remain unexplained. V, J and clone size are taken as reported in that table, and D and trimming were inferred from the DNA itself. The sample records 300,000 to 350,000 clones, about 87% of which are singletons. Approximately 9.9% of the sample comes from the top ten.

This clonotype originated in a man aged 30 to 45 with COVID-19, enrolled during active disease. The V gene is TRBV7-4 and the J gene is TRBJ2-7; TRBD1 fits 7 bases in the junction. The sequenced material came from peripheral blood. The CDR3 in this case is CASSPPTGKEKNEQYF. The nucleotides are TGTGCCAGCAGCCCACCGACAGGGAAAGAAAAGAACGAGCAGTACTTC.